The entry below gives a single T cell receptor (beta chain) sequence along with its context. The antigen remains undetermined. This entry comes from a study of cytomegalovirus exposure and HLA in healthy donors. Germline values: CDR1 SGHTA, CDR2 FQGNSA. There are 16 residues in the CDR3. The V and J ends lost 5 bases and 5 bases, in that order; junction bases with no gene match: 11. Study-wide results and caveats: The authors confirmed in vitro that a few CMV-associated chains were specific for CMV antigens. In a later analysis, HLA-associated beta chains showed higher expansion and lower generation probabilities than comparable chains. Cytomegalovirus-associated status was assigned to 164 TCR beta chains.

Use of 60 Vbeta and 13 Jbeta primers characterized the PCR. Assay: immunoSEQ multiplex PCR; the TCRdb copy retains only in-frame clones and omits some. This table holds about 100,000 clones, approximately 71% found once. The chain uses TRBV7-2 and TRBJ1-1; TRBD1 agrees at 10 bases. The receptor comes from a young woman in good health and CMV-seropositive. Material: PBMCs. CDR3 residues: CASSPGQGGGKTEAFF. CDR3 coding DNA: TGTGCCAGCAGCCCCGGACAGGGGGGAGGGAAGACTGAAGCTTTCTTT.